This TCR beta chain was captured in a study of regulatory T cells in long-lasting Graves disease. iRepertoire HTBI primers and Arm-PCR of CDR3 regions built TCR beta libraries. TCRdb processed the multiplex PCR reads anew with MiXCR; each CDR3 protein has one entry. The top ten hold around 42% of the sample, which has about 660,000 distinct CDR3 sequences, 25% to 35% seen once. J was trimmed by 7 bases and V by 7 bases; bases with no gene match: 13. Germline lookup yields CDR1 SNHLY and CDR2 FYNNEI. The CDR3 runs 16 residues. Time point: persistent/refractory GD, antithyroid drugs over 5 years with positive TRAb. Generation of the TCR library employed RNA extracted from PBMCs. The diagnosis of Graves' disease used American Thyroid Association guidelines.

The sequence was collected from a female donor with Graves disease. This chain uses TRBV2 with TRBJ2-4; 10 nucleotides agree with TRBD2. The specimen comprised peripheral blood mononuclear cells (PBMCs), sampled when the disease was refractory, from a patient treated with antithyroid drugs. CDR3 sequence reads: CASNSAPGLATNIQYF. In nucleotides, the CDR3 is TGTGCCAGCAACTCCGCACCGGGACTAGCGACGAACATTCAGTACTTC.